The 21 T cell receptor beta chains presented below share a single source sample, sequenced in a study of neurological immune-mediated disorders (dated by TCRdb to about 2019). The library was produced with 5' RACE. TCRdb lists the instrument as Illumina HiSeq 2500. The public reads were reanalyzed by TCRdb: fastp trimming at Q25, MiXCR alignment, in-frame beta chains only. Rows are combined by CDR3 protein, so each entry shows the most common genes and DNA. For this sample the table gives about 29,000 distinct CDR3 sequences, of which 3.3% were detected only once. Jointly, the top ten make up less than 9% of the sample. The sequenced sample was PBMCs. Receptors originate from a woman in her 30s with multiple sclerosis.

This clonotype was seen ten or more times. The chain recombines TRBV12-3 or TRBV12-4 with TRBJ2-7; a weak D match, TRBD1 (6 bases). The CDR3 is made up of 14 amino acids. V gave up 6 bases and J gave up 2 bases, with 14 bases separating them. The CDR3 here is CASRIGTNTYEQYF. The CDR3, as DNA: TGTGCCAGCAGGATAGGGACAAACACCTACGAGCAGTACTTC.

This clonotype was recorded many times. V usage is TRBV3-1 and J usage is TRBJ2-5; D gene ambiguous. The CDR3 has 14 residues. V was trimmed by 4 bases and J by 2 bases, leaving 11 bases between them. Looked up from germline, CDR1 is LGHDT and CDR2 is YNNKEL (reference sequence). In DNA, the CDR3 is TGTGCCAGCAGCCTTCGGGCGGCTCAAGAGACCCAGTACTTC. Protein sequence: CASSLRAAQETQYF.

This clonotype was recorded many times. This chain connects TRBV25-1 to TRBJ1-1; D remains ambiguous. V was trimmed by 6 bases and J by 4 bases, leaving 9 bases between them. Germline lookup yields CDR1 MGHDK and CDR2 SYGVNS. This CDR3 comprises 12 residues. The CDR3 nucleotides are TGTGCCAGCAGGCTACACAGCACTGAAGCTTTCTTT. This gives the protein CASRLHSTEAFF.

There are many counts of this clonotype. V usage is TRBV5-1 and J usage is TRBJ2-3; a possible D gene is TRBD1 (5 bases). Germline loops: CDR1 SGHRS, CDR2 YFSETQ. This CDR3 region has 15 residues. V lost 1 base, J lost 2 bases, and 11 bases lay in between. CDR3 bases: TGCGCCAGCAGCTTGAGGCAGGGCAACACAGATACGCAGTATTTT. Translating it yields CASSLRQGNTDTQYF.

In its sample, this clonotype was seen many times. A much larger clone sits a single nucleotide away, making a read error possible. This chain uses TRBV12-3 or TRBV12-4 with TRBJ2-6; tentative D call: TRBD1 (5 bases). The CDR3 is 17 residues long. The CDR3 reads CASSLVTLVSGAKVLTF. CDR3 coding DNA: TGTGCCAGCAGTTTGGTGACCTTAGTCTCTGGGGCCAAAGTCCTGACTTTC.

This clonotype was picked up many times. One junction end disagrees with the germline gene, perhaps due to a read error. V is TRBV12-3 or TRBV12-4 and J is TRBJ1-6; D unresolved. The CDR3 runs to 13 residues. The CDR3 loop reads CASSLRKNSPLNF. The CDR3 DNA reads TGTGCCAGCAGTCTCCGAAAGAATTCACCCCTCAACTTT.

This clonotype came up many times. The V call is TRBV21-1, the J call TRBJ1-5; TRBD1 was called by the table and not checked on the DNA. TRBV21-1 constitutes a pseudogene. CDR3 length: 19 residues. The CDR3 protein is CASSKIRDRALYSNQPQHF. CDR3 nucleotides: TGTGCCAGCAGCAAAATCCGGGACAGGGCGCTATATAGCAATCAGCCCCAGCATTTT.

In this sample, this clonotype turned up many times. This may stem from a read error, because a much larger clone lies one nucleotide away. The chain's CDR3 is CASSLVEWSYEQYF. CDR3 bases: TGTGCCAGCAGCTTAGTGGAATGGTCCTACGAGCAGTACTTC. The rearrangement joins TRBV7-2 to TRBJ2-7; D unclear. The CDR3 is made up of 14 amino acids. Trimming removed 1 base at V and 1 base at J, with 8 bases between. Germline assignment: CDR1 SGHTA and CDR2 FQGNSA.

This clonotype was recorded many times. The rearrangement links TRBV28 to TRBJ2-5, with 9 bases aligning to TRBD2. This CDR3 is 15 amino acids long. Trimming cost V 5 bases and J 9 bases; bases outside gene matches: 13. In germline, CDR1 is MDHEN, CDR2 SYDVKM. CDR3 protein: CASSPGLAGSGAQYF. CDR3 in DNA: TGTGCCAGCAGTCCGGGGCTAGCGGGATCCGGGGCCCAGTACTTC.

This clonotype was seen at least ten times. The chain has TRBV7-8 and TRBJ2-7, with 9 nucleotides matching TRBD2. Trimming at V came to 5 bases and at J to 5 bases, leaving 7 bases not matched to a gene. CDR1 is SGHVS and CDR2 is FQNEAQ in the germline V gene. This CDR3 is built from 14 residues. The CDR3, as DNA: TGTGCCAGCAGCGCCCGGACTAGCGTGGACGAGCAGTACTTC. Residues: CASSARTSVDEQYF.

This clonotype was seen ten or more times. The chain combines TRBV27 with TRBJ1-1; D is possibly TRBD1 (5 bases). CDR3 length: 15 amino acids. Trimming cost V 5 bases and J 7 bases, with 20 bases left between them. CDR1 is MNHEY and CDR2 is SMNVEV in the germline V gene (reference sequence). In DNA, the CDR3 is TGTGCCAGCAGTCCAGAGTTTAGAAGTGGGGGTGAAGCTTTCTTT. This gives the protein CASSPEFRSGGEAFF.

This clonotype was observed at least ten times. The V gene is TRBV6-1, the J gene TRBJ1-6, with D perhaps TRBD1 (6 bases). CDR1 and CDR2 from the germline V gene are MNHNS and SASEGT. The CDR3 length is 15 residues. Trimming stripped 4 bases from V and 7 bases from J, with 14 bases between. CDR3 sequence (DNA): TGTGCCAGCAGTGTGAGCGAGAGGGGGAATTCACCCCTCCACTTT. It specifies CASSVSERGNSPLHF.

This clonotype was picked up many times. This chain connects TRBV7-2 to TRBJ2-7; 11 bases match TRBD2. After removal of 0 bases from V and 5 bases from J, the junction contained 6 bases not matched to a gene. The CDR3 extends over 16 amino acids. Looked up from germline, CDR1 is SGHTA and CDR2 is FQGNSA. The chain's CDR3 is CASSLAVGLAGDEQYF. The CDR3 bases are TGTGCCAGCAGCTTAGCCGTAGGACTAGCGGGTGACGAGCAGTACTTC.

Many counts were recorded for this clonotype. One end of the junction does not line up with germline, which may come from a read error. The V and J genes are TRBV7-2 and TRBJ1-6; D remains unclear. This CDR3 is 16 amino acids long. Germline V gives CDR1 SGHTA, CDR2 FQGNSA. The CDR3 spells CASSLYALLINSPLNF. As DNA, the CDR3 is TGTGCCAGCAGCTTATATGCGTTGTTAATTAATTCACCCCTCAACTTT.

In its sample, this clonotype was seen many times. The chain carries TRBV5-1 and TRBJ2-3, with 9 bases that match TRBD2. Trimming at V came to 0 bases and at J to 3 bases, leaving 8 bases not matched to a gene. Germline V gene data show CDR1 as SGHRS and CDR2 as YFSETQ. The CDR3 totals 17 residues. The CDR3: CASSLASSGSFTDTQYF. CDR3 DNA: TGCGCCAGCAGCTTGGCTAGTAGCGGGAGTTTTACAGATACGCAGTATTTT.

This clonotype was counted ten times or more. The chain couples TRBV5-1 to TRBJ2-3; 9 bases line up with TRBD2. Trimming at V came to 8 bases and at J to 1 base, leaving 5 bases not matched to a gene. This CDR3 spans 14 amino acids. CDR1 and CDR2 (germline): SGHRS, YFSETQ. The CDR3 region is CASQAGGGTDTQYF. The CDR3 region has the DNA TGCGCCAGTCAAGCGGGAGGAGGCACAGATACGCAGTATTTT.

This clonotype has ten or more counts. The chain employs TRBV29-1 and TRBJ2-3; D gene unclear. This CDR3 has 14 amino acids. V was shortened by 2 bases and J by 1 base, with 10 bases between the two germline ends. Germline V gene sequence: CDR1 SQVTM, CDR2 ANQGSEA. The DNA for the CDR3 is TGCAGCGTTGAAAGCAGACGGGGCACAGATACGCAGTATTTT. This translates into CSVESRRGTDTQYF.

This clonotype showed up many times. This rearrangement joins TRBV20-1 to TRBJ2-3; 8 nucleotides line up with TRBD1. CDR1 is DFQATT, CDR2 SNEGSKA, per germline (reference sequence). The CDR3 contains 15 residues. The J segment lost 5 bases and the V segment lost 0 bases, leaving 7 bases of the junction unmatched. CDR3 nucleotide sequence: TGCAGTGCTAGAGATCGGCAGGGGGCGCAAGATACGCAGTATTTT. It translates to CSARDRQGAQDTQYF.

This clonotype is judged medium-sized (0.01 to 0.1%). The genes are TRBV5-1 and TRBJ1-1, with TRBD1 matching over 9 bases. Germline trimming cut 4 bases from V and 4 bases from J; bases unmatched to any gene: 2. The CDR3 consists of 13 residues. Per germline, CDR1 SGHRS and CDR2 YFSETQ. The CDR3 nucleotides read TGCGCCAGCAGCCTGACAGGGGGCACTGAAGCTTTCTTT. Translated: CASSLTGGTEAFF.

This clonotype appeared many times. This rearrangement joins TRBV20-1 to TRBJ1-2; D unclear. The CDR3 consists of 14 residues. Trimming shortened V by 0 bases and J by 7 bases, and 15 bases separated the two germline ends. CDR1 DFQATT and CDR2 SNEGSKA come from the germline V gene (reference sequence). CDR3 protein: CSAREVWAASGYTF. The CDR3 bases are TGCAGTGCTAGAGAGGTTTGGGCTGCTAGTGGCTACACCTTC.

This clonotype appeared a few times. It is likely a read error, because the conserved phenylalanine at the end of the CDR3 is missing. V usage is TRBV6-5 and J usage is TRBJ1-3; D gene ambiguous. The CDR3 contains 12 residues. Germline CDR1 and CDR2: MNHEY and SVGAGI. The V end was cut by 6 bases, the J end by 1 base, with 4 bases between. CDR3 amino acids: CASRNSGNTIYN. The CDR3 region has the DNA TGTGCCAGCAGGAATTCTGGAAACACCATATATAAT.